These 11 T cell receptor beta chains came from one sample sequenced in a study of blood T cell repertoires in COVID-19. Measured with immunoSEQ multiplex PCR; TCRdb has only the in-frame clones, and not every one. The sample records around 70,000 clones, more than 60% being singletons. The sample comprised peripheral blood. All receptors derive from a woman aged 50 to 60 with acute or convalescent COVID-19.

The chain employs TRBV4-1 and TRBJ2-1; 8 nucleotides align to TRBD2. Germline assignment: CDR1 MGHRA and CDR2 YSYEKL. The CDR3 is made up of 15 amino acids. V lost 2 bases to trimming and J lost 4 bases; unmatched junction nucleotides: 4. The CDR3 here is CASSQTTGGYNEQFF. Here the CDR3 DNA reads TGCGCCAGCAGCCAAACGACGGGAGGGTACAATGAGCAGTTCTTC.

This clone was recorded once. The chain links TRBV10-3 to TRBJ2-7; maybe TRBD2 (5 bases). Germline V CDR1 and CDR2: ENHRY, SYGVKD. This CDR3 contains 12 residues. V lost 10 bases and J 2 bases, leaving 12 bases between the germline ends. The CDR3 reads CATHPGTYEQYF. Written as DNA, the CDR3 is TGTGCCACCCATCCCGGGACCTACGAGCAGTACTTC.

This clone was recorded only once. This chain joins TRBV18 and TRBJ2-1, with TRBD1 as a possible D gene (5 bases). Per the germline V gene, CDR1 is KGHSH and CDR2 is LQKENI. V dropped 4 bases and J dropped 0 bases, with 13 bases sitting between them. The CDR3 extends over 16 amino acids. CDR3 coding DNA: TGTGCCAGCTCACGCGCTTTCGACAGCTCCTACAATGAGCAGTTCTTC. Its protein product is CASSRAFDSSYNEQFF.

The chain links TRBV7-9 to TRBJ1-4; possible D gene TRBD1, 5 bases. Germline CDR1 SEHNR, CDR2 FQNEAQ (reference sequence). V dropped 5 bases and J dropped 8 bases, with 15 bases sitting between them. The CDR3 is 14 amino acids. CDR3 in DNA: TGTGCCAGCAGCCGCCCCAGGGCTGAGGAAAAACTGTTTTTT. It yields the protein CASSRPRAEEKLFF.

The J gene is TRBJ1-5, the V gene TRBV21-1; the D call of TRBD1 is as the table states it, not checked on the DNA. TRBV21-1 is a recognized pseudogene. The length of the CDR3 is 18 residues. In nucleotides, the CDR3 is TGTGCCAGCAGCACGTGGGACAGGGATTCGTATGTTGGTCAGCCCCAGCATTTT. Amino acid sequence: CASSTWDRDSYVGQPQHF.

The chain employs TRBV25-1 and TRBJ1-4, with D possibly matching TRBD1 (5 bases). The CDR3 loop spans 14 amino acids. V lost 1 base and J 13 bases, leaving 16 bases between the germline ends. Germline-derived CDR1 and CDR2 are MGHDK and SYGVNS. The CDR3 nucleotides are TGTGCCAGCAGTGAATTTGGAGGGGAGAGGGGACTGTTTTTT. Translated: CASSEFGGERGLFF.

The table lists this clone with a count of one. The CDR3 sequence is CASSIGLFGGSTEAFF. For the CDR3, the DNA is TGTGCCAGCAGCATTGGCCTATTCGGAGGAAGCACTGAAGCTTTCTTT. The V call is TRBV5-5, the J call TRBJ1-1; D not certain. Germline lookup yields CDR1 SGHKS and CDR2 YYEKEE (reference sequence). Deletions cut 4 bases from V and 4 bases from J, with 20 bases between. CDR3 length: 16 amino acids. Variable domain in full (rest from reference TRBV5-5 and TRBJ1-1): DAGVTQSPTHLIKTRGQQVTLRCSPISGHKSVSWYQQVLGQGPQFIFQYYEKEERGRGNFPDRFSARQFPNYSSELNVNALLLGDSALYLCASSIGLFGGSTEAFFGQGTRLTVV.

The gene calls are TRBV6-4 and TRBJ1-6; TRBD1 might be the D (6 bases). CDR1 and CDR2 (germline): MRHNA, SNTAGT. CDR3 size: 13 residues. V was clipped by 8 bases and J by 9 bases, with 14 bases between them. The CDR3 DNA follows: TGTGCCAGCCGGACAGTAGCAAGTTCACCCCTCCACTTT. This translates into CASRTVASSPLHF.

The chain recombines TRBV7-2 with TRBJ2-7; weak D call: TRBD1 (5 bases). CDR1 and CDR2 from the germline V gene are SGHTA and FQGNSA. Between the trimmed V and J ends, which lost 2 bases and 6 bases, there was a span of 14 bases. CDR3 length equals 14 residues. The CDR3 nucleotides read TGTGCCAGCAGCTTAAGTGGCAGGGTAGGCGAGCAGTACTTC. Amino acid sequence: CASSLSGRVGEQYF.

The genes are TRBV11-2 and TRBJ1-5, with D maybe TRBD1 (6 bases). V was clipped by 5 bases and J by 3 bases, with 14 bases between them. The germline V gene encodes CDR1 SGHAT and CDR2 FQNNGV. CDR3 size: 15 residues. CDR3 loop: CASSPPGQHNQPQHF. The CDR3 DNA reads as TGTGCCAGCAGCCCGCCGGGACAACACAATCAGCCCCAGCATTTT.

The count of this clone is one. J is TRBJ2-2 and V is TRBV28, with D possibly TRBD2 on 6 matching bases. The CDR3 sequence is 15 residues long. Between the trimmed V and J ends, which lost 5 bases and 5 bases, there was a span of 15 bases. Germline V gene sequence: CDR1 MDHEN, CDR2 SYDVKM. The CDR3 DNA reads as TGTGCCAGCAGTCAACTAGGGACTGGGACCGGGGAGCTGTTTTTT. It codes for CASSQLGTGTGELFF.